This note documents a single T cell receptor beta chain sequence. Its target is not known. The CDR3 consists of 16 residues. Trimming at V came to 5 bases and at J to 1 base, leaving 9 bases not matched to a gene. Germline V gene lookup returns CDR1 MRHNA and CDR2 SNTAGT. Time point described: week 5, during vaccination. The content of each vaccine dose was 300 ug of mutant IDH1 20-mer peptide, and topical imiquimod accompanied it. In every donor, the tumor was a new WHO grade 3 or 4 IDH1-mutant, ATRX-lost astrocytoma. The data stem from a study of a mutant IDH1 vaccine in newly diagnosed glioma. Study-wide context: Among treated patients, around 60% were male and around 38% female, and mean age was approximately 43 years. Patients' prior therapy spanned radiotherapy, temozolomide, or both; most underwent both.

TCRdb keeps only in-frame clones here, not all; method: immunoSEQ multiplex PCR. The sample gives approximately 61,000 clones, 84% of which show up once; about 7% is in the top ten. The specimen was PBMCs, collected from a glioma patient whose treatment included an IDH1 peptide vaccine. This chain connects TRBV6-4 to TRBJ2-3, with 7 nucleotides matching TRBD1. The TCR comes from a woman between 45 and 60 years old with glioma. CDR3 sequence: CASSLSEGTGTDTQYF. The CDR3 coding sequence is TGTGCCAGCAGTCTATCCGAGGGGACAGGCACAGATACGCAGTATTTT.